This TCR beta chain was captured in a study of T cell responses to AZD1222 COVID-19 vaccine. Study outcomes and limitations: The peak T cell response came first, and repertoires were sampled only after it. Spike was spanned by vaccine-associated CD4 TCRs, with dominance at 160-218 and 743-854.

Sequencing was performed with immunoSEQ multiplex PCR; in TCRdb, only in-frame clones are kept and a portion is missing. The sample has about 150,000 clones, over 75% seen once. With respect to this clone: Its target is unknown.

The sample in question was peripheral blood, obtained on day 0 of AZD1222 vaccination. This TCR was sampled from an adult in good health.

In DNA form, the CDR3 reads TGTGCCAGCAGTCTGGGGGACAGGTGGAATCAGCCCCAGCATTTT. Protein sequence: CASSLGDRWNQPQHF. The chain couples TRBV27 to TRBJ1-5; 8 bases are a match to TRBD1. The CDR3 has 15 amino acids. Trimming took 5 bases from V and 4 from J; bases not matched to a gene: 7. Germline CDR1 MNHEY, CDR2 SMNVEV (reference sequence).